This T cell receptor beta chain was identified during a study of Ad26.COV2.S vaccination and SARS-CoV-2 variants. On the study more broadly: The authors gave Ad26.COV2.S intramuscularly, either once or twice 56 days apart. Whole-study results and caveats: With respect to non-spike TCR breadth, vaccine and placebo recipients were similar.

This clone has more than one count but fewer than ten. The antigen remains unidentified. Only in-frame clones appear in the TCRdb table, and some are missing; sequencing was by immunoSEQ multiplex PCR. The table records 400,000 to 500,000 clones, 85% to 90% of them present only once. Treatment: roughly 19 received Ad26.COV2.S at low or high dose, single or two shots; a few received placebo; per-sample allocation not given. The samples were gathered on day 63 after the first injection of vaccine or placebo. The sample came from a Boston adult aged 18-55 years. Its platform was an Ad26 vector, and its expressed antigen was Wuhan-strain SARS-CoV-2 spike. In germline, CDR1 is MDHEN, CDR2 SYDVKM. J was trimmed by 2 bases and V by 1 base; bases with no gene match: 19. This CDR3 is 20 amino acids long.

The clonotype was recovered from a person between 18 and 60 years old who received the Ad26.COV2.S COVID-19 vaccine or a placebo. The source was peripheral blood, collected in a trial of Ad26.COV2.S vaccine versus placebo. The chain couples TRBV28 to TRBJ1-2; 7 positions agree with TRBD1. The CDR3 DNA is TGTGCCAGCAGTTTATTTAGGGGCCGGGACAGCCGGGGGGTGAACTATGGCTACACCTTC. This encodes CASSLFRGRDSRGVNYGYTF.